This T cell receptor beta chain derives from a study of blood T cell repertoires in COVID-19. In the original processing: Reference gene primer amplification gave estimated nucleated cell counts. Clones were sequenced by immunoSEQ multiplex PCR, and TCRdb holds only the in-frame ones, with some missing. V, J and clone size derive from that table, while D and trimming were established from the DNA sequence. The sample lists hundreds of thousands of clones, around 88% seen once, with more than 8% in the top ten. This clone was found once. Germline lookup yields CDR1 MNHEY and CDR2 SVGAGI. The CDR3 extends over 12 amino acids. The V and J ends lost 2 bases and 9 bases respectively, with 9 bases between them.

Sequenced input: peripheral blood. This sequence was found in a woman in her forties or fifties with acute or convalescent COVID-19. The chain couples TRBV6-5 to TRBJ2-3; D is uncertain. Here the CDR3 reads CASSYGDTTQYF. In DNA form, the CDR3 reads TGTGCCAGCAGTTACGGTGACACGACGCAGTATTTT.